Below, 28 T cell receptor beta chains from the same sample are listed, as sequenced in a study of blood T cell repertoires in COVID-19. Sequencing was performed with immunoSEQ multiplex PCR; in TCRdb, only in-frame clones are kept and a portion is missing. The table shows under 300,000 clones, with about 88% occurring only once. Sequencing was done on a sample of peripheral blood. Source of these receptors: a woman between 65 and 79 years old with active or convalescent COVID-19.

The rearrangement links TRBV7-9 to TRBJ2-5, with 9 bases lining up with TRBD1. Per the germline V gene, CDR1 is SEHNR and CDR2 is FQNEAQ (reference sequence). V trimming: 2 bases; J trimming: 3 bases; junction bases outside the gene matches: 7. There are 16 residues in the CDR3. The CDR3 nucleotides read TGTGCCAGCAGCTTACCCCTGGACAGGGGAGAAGAGACCCAGTACTTC. It specifies CASSLPLDRGEETQYF.

This chain connects TRBV5-1 to TRBJ2-1, with D possibly matching TRBD2 (5 bases). CDR3 size: 15 residues. Per germline, CDR1 SGHRS and CDR2 YFSETQ. Trimming took off 1 base at V and 6 bases at J, with 14 bases between the two ends. The CDR3 reads CASSLSGPGSNEQFF. Here the CDR3 DNA reads TGCGCCAGCAGCTTGTCTGGACCGGGGAGCAATGAGCAGTTCTTC.

The chain is built from TRBV19 and TRBJ2-1; 8 bases are shared with TRBD1. The germline V gene has CDR1 LNHDA and CDR2 SQIVND (reference sequence). V was clipped by 5 bases and J by 7 bases; unmatched bases: 13. This CDR3 comprises 16 residues. The chain's CDR3 is CASSSQRTGKKNEQFF. DNA of the CDR3: TGTGCCAGTAGTTCTCAGAGGACAGGGAAGAAAAATGAGCAGTTCTTC.

The chain combines TRBV6-2 or TRBV6-3 with TRBJ1-1; D might be TRBD1 (6 bases). V was cut by 3 bases and J by 1 base, with 15 bases left in between. The CDR3 spans 16 residues. Germline V lookup: CDR1 MNHEY, CDR2 SVGEGT. The CDR3 protein is CASSYALSGANTEAFF. CDR3 bases: TGTGCCAGCAGTTATGCTTTATCAGGGGCGAACACTGAAGCTTTCTTT.

The genes are TRBV11-3 and TRBJ1-2; unclear D gene. CDR1 is SGHNT and CDR2 is YENEEA in the germline V gene. The CDR3 loop spans 17 amino acids. V lost 3 bases to trimming and J lost 5 bases, with 22 bases between them. This CDR3 reads CASSFPRAQVSRYGYTF. CDR3 nucleotide sequence: TGTGCCAGCAGCTTTCCAAGAGCCCAGGTTTCTCGGTATGGCTACACCTTC.

This clone was detected once. The V call is TRBV19, the J call TRBJ1-5; 10 nucleotides line up with TRBD1. The germline V gene has CDR1 LNHDA and CDR2 SQIVND (reference sequence). V shed 5 bases and J 3 bases; nucleotides not matched to a gene: 10. CDR3 size: 17 residues. The CDR3 reads CASSDGTGVFFNQPQHF. The DNA for the CDR3 is TGTGCCAGTAGTGACGGGACAGGGGTATTTTTCAATCAGCCCCAGCATTTT.

The chain joins TRBV23-1 to TRBJ2-7, with 8 bases lining up with TRBD1. TRBV23-1 is given ORF status, its function remaining uncertain. The CDR3 runs to 16 residues. V lost 6 bases to trimming and J lost 2 bases; unmatched junction nucleotides: 12. The CDR3 spells CASSQTRTGIPYEQYF. The CDR3 region has the DNA TGCGCCAGCAGCCAAACCCGGACAGGGATACCCTACGAGCAGTACTTC.

This sequence joins TRBV27 and TRBJ1-1, with D maybe TRBD1 (5 bases). Germline V lookup: CDR1 MNHEY, CDR2 SMNVEV (reference sequence). This CDR3 comprises 12 residues. The V end was cut by 11 bases, the J end by 8 bases, with 18 bases between. CDR3 sequence: CARIARGGEAFF. In DNA form, the CDR3 reads TGTGCCCGCATCGCGCGGGGGGGGGAAGCTTTCTTT.

The chain couples TRBV12-5 to TRBJ1-1; D is ambiguous. Germline lookup yields CDR1 LGHNT and CDR2 FRNRAP. The CDR3 length is 12 residues. V was clipped by 6 bases and J by 5 bases, with 10 bases between them. CDR3 protein: CASGPPGTEAFF. CDR3 nucleotide sequence: TGTGCTAGTGGCCCCCCAGGTACTGAAGCTTTCTTT.

The genes are TRBV10-1 and TRBJ1-1, with 7 bases matching TRBD1. J lost 2 bases, V lost 4 bases, and 4 bases had no gene match. Germline V CDR1 and CDR2: WNHNN, SYGVQD (reference sequence). The CDR3 has 14 residues. The CDR3 sequence is CASSGDSGNTEAFF. CDR3 coding DNA: TGCGCCAGCAGTGGGGACAGCGGAAACACTGAAGCTTTCTTT.

This clone is a singleton in its sample. This chain connects TRBV12-3 or TRBV12-4 to TRBJ1-2; D gene unclear. This CDR3 comprises 13 residues. V lost 3 bases and J 4 bases, leaving 9 bases between the germline ends. The CDR3: CASSFKTRYGYTF. In DNA form, the CDR3 reads TGTGCCAGCAGTTTCAAGACACGCTATGGCTACACCTTC.

This clone came up once. The chain combines TRBV6-1 with TRBJ1-1; 7 bases line up with TRBD1. CDR3 size: 13 residues. V shed 3 bases and J 5 bases; nucleotides not matched to a gene: 3. Germline loops: CDR1 MNHNS, CDR2 SASEGT. The CDR3 DNA reads TGTGCCAGCAGTGACCAGGGGGTGACTGAAGCTTTCTTT. Translated: CASSDQGVTEAFF.

The genes are TRBV11-2 and TRBJ2-2; 13 bases are a match to TRBD2. The V and J ends lost 3 bases and 5 bases, in that order; junction bases with no gene match: 0. CDR1 SGHAT and CDR2 FQNNGV come from the germline V gene. The length of the CDR3 is 15 residues. In DNA form, the CDR3 reads TGTGCCAGCAGCTTGGGACTAGCGGGGACCGGGGAGCTGTTTTTT. It codes for CASSLGLAGTGELFF.

V gene TRBV7-9 combines with J gene TRBJ1-5; D is ambiguous. CDR1 and CDR2 (germline): SEHNR, FQNEAQ (reference sequence). This CDR3 region has 14 residues. The V end was cut by 5 bases, the J end by 1 base, with 9 bases between. The CDR3 nucleotides read TGTGCCAGCAGCCGCGACGGGAGCAATCAGCCCCAGCATTTT. This translates into CASSRDGSNQPQHF.

The V call is TRBV11-2, the J call TRBJ2-5; 11 bases agree with TRBD2. J was trimmed by 5 bases and V by 5 bases; bases with no gene match: 7. This CDR3 region has 15 residues. CDR1 is SGHAT and CDR2 is FQNNGV in the germline V gene. The CDR3 loop is CASSPLAGGTETQYF. The CDR3 bases are TGTGCCAGCAGCCCCTTAGCGGGGGGGACGGAGACCCAGTACTTC. The whole variable domain, filled in from reference TRBV11-2 and TRBJ2-5, reads EAGVAQSPRYKIIEKRQSVAFWCNPISGHATLYWYQQILGQGPKLLIQFQNNGVVDDSQLPKDRFSAERLKGVDSTLKIQPAKLEDSAVYLCASSPLAGGTETQYFGPGTRLLVL.

V and J are TRBV28 and TRBJ2-7, with 9 bases that match TRBD1. CDR3 length: 15 residues. V lost 8 bases and J lost 5; bases outside the gene matches: 13. CDR1 MDHEN and CDR2 SYDVKM come from the germline V gene. This CDR3 reads CASRPSGTGRNEQYF. The DNA for the CDR3 is TGTGCCAGCCGTCCCTCCGGGACAGGGCGGAACGAGCAGTACTTC.

This sequence joins TRBV18 and TRBJ1-3; no definite D call. This CDR3 comprises 14 residues. Germline CDR1 reads KGHSH; CDR2 reads LQKENI. With 2 bases removed from V and 5 bases from J, the gap between germline ends came to 10 bases. This chain's CDR3 is CASSPMVDRNTIYF. CDR3 DNA sequence: TGTGCCAGCTCACCAATGGTAGACAGAAACACCATATATTTT.

This CDR3 reads CASSPLIYGYTF. The CDR3 DNA follows: TGTGCCAGCAGCCCTCTAATCTATGGCTACACCTTC. The rearrangement links TRBV7-6 to TRBJ1-2, with no clear D. Trimming took 5 bases from V and 4 from J, leaving 8 bases between them. The CDR3 runs 12 residues. CDR1 and CDR2 from the germline V gene are SGHVS and FNYEAQ.

This clone appeared a single time. The chain has TRBV6-2 or TRBV6-3 and TRBJ2-3; maybe TRBD1 (5 bases). Germline V lookup: CDR1 MNHEY, CDR2 SVGEGT. The CDR3 totals 15 residues. V was trimmed by 5 bases and J by 5 bases, leaving 17 bases between them. The CDR3 reads CASSRDGAAVDTQYF. The CDR3 nucleotides read TGTGCCAGCAGTAGGGATGGGGCGGCTGTAGATACGCAGTATTTT.

The table lists this clone with a few counts. The chain carries TRBV25-1 and TRBJ2-2; D might be TRBD1 (6 bases). This CDR3 spans 14 amino acids. Between the trimmed V and J ends, which lost 6 bases and 2 bases, there was a span of 10 bases. Germline loops: CDR1 MGHDK, CDR2 SYGVNS. The CDR3 protein is CASSYRENTGELFF. The CDR3 region has the DNA TGTGCCAGCAGCTACAGGGAAAACACCGGGGAGCTGTTTTTT.

This clone appeared a single time. The chain employs TRBV4-1 and TRBJ1-5; 8 bases align to TRBD1. The V and J ends lost 3 bases and 3 bases, in that order; junction bases with no gene match: 7. Germline values: CDR1 MGHRA, CDR2 YSYEKL. The CDR3 spans 16 residues. The CDR3: CASSHHDRGYNQPQHF. The CDR3 nucleotides are TGCGCCAGCAGCCACCATGACAGGGGATACAATCAGCCCCAGCATTTT.

This sequence joins TRBV29-1 and TRBJ1-2; the D is unclear. Trimming took off 4 bases at V and 3 bases at J, with 12 bases between the two ends. The CDR3 contains 13 residues. Germline V gene data show CDR1 as SQVTM and CDR2 as ANQGSEA. CDR3 in DNA: TGCAGCGTTGGGCCCGGGAGGTACTATGGCTACACCTTC. Protein sequence: CSVGPGRYYGYTF.

The rearrangement joins TRBV4-3 to TRBJ1-1; 7 bases fit TRBD1. The length of the CDR3 is 15 residues. From germline, CDR1 is LGHNA and CDR2 YSLEER. After removal of 7 bases from V and 4 bases from J, the junction contained 12 bases not matched to a gene. The CDR3: CASTAGDSWGTEAFF. The CDR3 nucleotides are TGCGCCAGCACAGCAGGGGACAGTTGGGGCACTGAAGCTTTCTTT.

The genes are TRBV5-1 and TRBJ2-1; a possible D gene is TRBD1 (5 bases). Trimming took off 0 bases at V and 2 bases at J, with 9 bases between the two ends. This CDR3 has 15 amino acids. Germline CDR1 reads SGHRS; CDR2 reads YFSETQ. The CDR3 region has the DNA TGCGCCAGCAGCTTGGATGGGGCTACCTACAATGAGCAGTTCTTC. Residues: CASSLDGATYNEQFF.

The rearrangement links TRBV27 to TRBJ1-6; no reliable D call. CDR1 is MNHEY and CDR2 is SMNVEV in the germline V gene (reference sequence). Trimming cost V 0 bases and J 10 bases, with 16 bases left between them. The CDR3 extends over 16 amino acids. The CDR3 loop reads CASSLSGSRWLSPLHF. The CDR3, as DNA: TGTGCCAGCAGTTTATCGGGGAGCCGGTGGTTATCACCCCTCCACTTT.

V usage is TRBV5-5 and J usage is TRBJ1-1; unclear D gene. Germline CDR1 and CDR2: SGHKS and YYEKEE (reference sequence). The CDR3 spans 16 residues. Trimming took 0 bases from V and 0 from J, leaving 12 bases between them. CDR3 sequence reads: CASSLDPLGVNTEAFF. The CDR3 region has the DNA TGTGCCAGCAGCTTGGACCCCCTCGGAGTGAACACTGAAGCTTTCTTT.

The V call is TRBV6-6, the J call TRBJ1-2, with D unclear. Germline V gene data show CDR1 as MNHNY and CDR2 as SVGAGI (reference sequence). The V gene lost 6 bases and the J gene lost 7 bases, with 9 bases spanning the gap. The CDR3 spans 11 residues. For the CDR3, the DNA is TGTGCCAGCAGAGAAGCCTCTGGCTACACCTTC. This sequence encodes CASREASGYTF.

The J gene is TRBJ1-2, the V gene TRBV27; 7 positions match TRBD1. Germline CDR1 and CDR2: MNHEY and SMNVEV (reference sequence). The CDR3 spans 12 residues. V shed 11 bases and J 7 bases; nucleotides not matched to a gene: 10. This CDR3 is CASRGQLGGYTF. The CDR3 DNA reads as TGTGCCTCACGGGGACAGCTGGGTGGCTACACCTTC.